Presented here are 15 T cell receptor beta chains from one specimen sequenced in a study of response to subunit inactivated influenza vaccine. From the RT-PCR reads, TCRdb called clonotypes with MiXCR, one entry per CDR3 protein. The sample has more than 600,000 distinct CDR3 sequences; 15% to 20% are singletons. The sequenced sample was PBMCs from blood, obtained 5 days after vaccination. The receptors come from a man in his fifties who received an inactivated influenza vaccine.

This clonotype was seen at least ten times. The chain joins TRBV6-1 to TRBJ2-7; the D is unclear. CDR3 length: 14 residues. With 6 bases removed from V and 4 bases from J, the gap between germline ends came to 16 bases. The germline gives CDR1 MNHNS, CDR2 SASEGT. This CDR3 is CASRRDPQTYEQYF. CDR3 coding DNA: TGTGCCAGCAGACGCGACCCACAGACGTACGAGCAGTACTTC.

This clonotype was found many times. The DNA for the CDR3 is TGCAGCGTTGAACCCAGTGACTCCTACAATGAGCAGTTCTTC. Protein: CSVEPSDSYNEQFF. The rearrangement links TRBV29-1 to TRBJ2-1; no clear D gene. The CDR3 sequence is 14 residues long. The germline V and J ends were trimmed by 2 bases and 0 bases, with 8 bases remaining between them. CDR1 SQVTM and CDR2 ANQGSEA come from the germline V gene.

This chain's CDR3 is CSADSGTQISYEQYF. CDR3 bases: TGCAGTGCTGACTCCGGGACTCAAATATCCTACGAGCAGTACTTC. This chain uses TRBV20-1 with TRBJ2-7; a weak D match, TRBD2 (6 bases). With 5 bases removed from V and 1 base from J, the gap between germline ends came to 18 bases. Germline CDR1 DFQATT, CDR2 SNEGSKA (reference sequence). This CDR3 has 15 amino acids.

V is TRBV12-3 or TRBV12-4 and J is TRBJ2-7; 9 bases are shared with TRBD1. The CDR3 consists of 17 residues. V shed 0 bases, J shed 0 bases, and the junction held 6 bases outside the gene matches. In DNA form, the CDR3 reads TGTGCCAGCAGTTTAGCCGGACAGGGGCCGAGCTCCTACGAGCAGTACTTC. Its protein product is CASSLAGQGPSSYEQYF.

The CDR3 loop is CAISETYQGGEQFF. DNA of the CDR3: TGTGCCATCAGTGAGACTTATCAGGGCGGTGAGCAGTTCTTC. The chain links TRBV10-3 to TRBJ2-1; a possible D gene is TRBD1 (5 bases). The CDR3 has 14 amino acids. Germline-derived CDR1 and CDR2 are ENHRY and SYGVKD. V gave up 2 bases and J gave up 9 bases, with 14 bases separating them.

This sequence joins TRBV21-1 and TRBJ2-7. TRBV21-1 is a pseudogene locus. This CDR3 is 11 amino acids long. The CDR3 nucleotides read TGTGCGTGGGCTTCCCCCTACGAGCAGTACTTC. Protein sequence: CAWASPYEQYF.

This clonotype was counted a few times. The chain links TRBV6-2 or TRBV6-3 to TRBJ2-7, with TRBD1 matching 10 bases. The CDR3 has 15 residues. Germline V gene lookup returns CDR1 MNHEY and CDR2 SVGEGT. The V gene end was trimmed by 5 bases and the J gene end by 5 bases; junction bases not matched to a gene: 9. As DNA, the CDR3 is TGTGCCAGCAGTGGGGACAGGGGATTCGGTGACGAGCAGTACTTC. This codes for CASSGDRGFGDEQYF.

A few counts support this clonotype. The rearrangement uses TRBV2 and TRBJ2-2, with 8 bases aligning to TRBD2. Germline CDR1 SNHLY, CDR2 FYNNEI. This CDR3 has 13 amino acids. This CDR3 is CAVRGVNTGELFF. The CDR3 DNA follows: TGTGCTGTGCGGGGGGTGAACACCGGGGAGCTGTTTTTT.

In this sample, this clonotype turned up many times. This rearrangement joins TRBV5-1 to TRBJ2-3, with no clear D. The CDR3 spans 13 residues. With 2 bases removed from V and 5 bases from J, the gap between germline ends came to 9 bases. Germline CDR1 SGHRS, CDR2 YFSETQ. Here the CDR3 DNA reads TGCGCCAGCAGCTTCTTAGTTGGAGATACGCAGTATTTT. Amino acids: CASSFLVGDTQYF. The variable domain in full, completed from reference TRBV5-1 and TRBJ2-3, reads KAGVTQTPRYLIKTRGQQVTLSCSPISGHRSVSWYQQTPGQGLQFLFEYFSETQRNKGNFPGRFSGRQFSNSRSEMNVSTLELGDSALYLCASSFLVGDTQYFGPGTRLTVL.

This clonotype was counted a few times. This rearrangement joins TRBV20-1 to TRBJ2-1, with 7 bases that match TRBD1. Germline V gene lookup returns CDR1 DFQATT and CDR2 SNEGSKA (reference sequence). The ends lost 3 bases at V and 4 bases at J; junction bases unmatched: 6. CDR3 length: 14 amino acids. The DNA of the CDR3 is TGCAGTGCTAGTCTCCAGGGGGTTTACAATGAGCAGTTCTTC. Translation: CSASLQGVYNEQFF.

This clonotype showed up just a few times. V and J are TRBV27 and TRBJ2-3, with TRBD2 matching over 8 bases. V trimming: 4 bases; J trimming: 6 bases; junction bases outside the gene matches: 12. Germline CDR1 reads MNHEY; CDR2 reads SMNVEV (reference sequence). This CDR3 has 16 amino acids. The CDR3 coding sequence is TGTGCCAGCAGTTGGGATCTAGCGGGTGGGTCGGATACGCAGTATTTT. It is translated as CASSWDLAGGSDTQYF.

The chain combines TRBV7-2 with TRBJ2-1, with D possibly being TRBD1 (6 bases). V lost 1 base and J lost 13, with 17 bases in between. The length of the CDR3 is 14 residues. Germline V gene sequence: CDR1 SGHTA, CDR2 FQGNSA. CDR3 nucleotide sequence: TGTGCCAGCAGCTTAGAGACAGGTAGTTACCCCCAGTTCTTC. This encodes CASSLETGSYPQFF.

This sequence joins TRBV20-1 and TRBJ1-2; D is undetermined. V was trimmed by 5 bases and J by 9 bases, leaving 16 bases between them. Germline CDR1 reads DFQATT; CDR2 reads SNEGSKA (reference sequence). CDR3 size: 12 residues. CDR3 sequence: CSASPTVLSYTF. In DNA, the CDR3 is TGCAGTGCTTCCCCGACCGTTTTGAGCTACACCTTC.

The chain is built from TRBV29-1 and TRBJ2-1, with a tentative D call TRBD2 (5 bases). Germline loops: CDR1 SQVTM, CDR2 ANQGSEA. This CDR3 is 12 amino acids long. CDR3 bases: TGCACCTCTAGGACCCTTAGCGATGAGCAGTTCTTC. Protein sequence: CTSRTLSDEQFF.

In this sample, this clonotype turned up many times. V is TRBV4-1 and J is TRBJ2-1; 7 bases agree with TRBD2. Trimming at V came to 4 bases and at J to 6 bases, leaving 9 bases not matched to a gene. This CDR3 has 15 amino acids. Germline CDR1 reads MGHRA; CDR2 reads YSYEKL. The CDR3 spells CASSPTSTVFNEQFF. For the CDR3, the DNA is TGCGCCAGCAGCCCGACTAGCACAGTTTTCAATGAGCAGTTCTTC.